This T cell receptor (beta chain) derives from a study of radiotherapy plus CTLA-4 blockade in lung cancer. TCRdb keeps only in-frame clones here, not all; method: immunoSEQ multiplex PCR. The table records about 59,000 clones, approximately 84% of them present only once. A remark on this clone: What it binds is unknown. The sample has other DNA sequences that encode this CDR3 too.

Study-level findings and limits: Blood-borne expansion of tumor-derived TCR clones followed radiotherapy plus ipilimumab. Reports identified early blood T cell clone dynamics, with interferon-beta, as the best response predictor.

CDR3 length equals 15 residues. Trimming stripped 3 bases from V and 2 bases from J, with 11 bases between. CDR1 MNHNS and CDR2 SASEGT come from the germline V gene. This TCR derives from a human donor with non-small cell lung cancer whose response to radiotherapy plus ipilimumab could not be evaluated. The sample consisted of peripheral blood, taken from a patient treated with radiotherapy plus ipilimumab. The chain carries TRBV6-1 and TRBJ1-5; possibly TRBD1 for D (5 bases). The CDR3 here is CASSDPGWGNQPQHF. The CDR3 coding sequence is TGTGCCAGCAGTGACCCAGGGTGGGGCAATCAGCCCCAGCATTTT.